This T cell receptor (beta chain) was recorded in a study of cytomegalovirus exposure and HLA in healthy donors. Study context: The early release's HLA-typed donors yielded 78 million or so unique TCRs.

There are a few counts of this clone. Its antigen is unidentified. Per the germline V gene, CDR1 is KGHSH and CDR2 is LQKENI. The CDR3 is made up of 14 amino acids. Trimming left V 3 bases short and J 2 bases short, with 11 bases between. Study-level points and caveats: Later on, a genetic analysis was performed. It linked a missense variant in DCLRE1C with V- and J-gene trimming of TCR beta. What was likely a sequencing artifact was a cluster of highly shared sequence variants. The authors later found most CMV-associated TCR beta chains appeared HLA-restricted.

The PCR had 60 Vbeta and 13 Jbeta primers. Libraries were prepared by immunoSEQ multiplex PCR; TCRdb keeps only in-frame clonotypes and omits some of them. The sample yields some 170,000 clones, around three quarters seen once. Sequenced sample: PBMCs. The chain recombines TRBV18 with TRBJ2-7, with D tentatively TRBD2 (5 bases). This TCR was recovered from a man aged 25-40 years in good health and CMV-seropositive. In DNA form, the CDR3 reads TGTGCCAGCTCACCGGCGGGTCTGACCTACGAGCAGTACTTC. This sequence encodes CASSPAGLTYEQYF.